The 22 T cell receptor beta chains below come from one sample, sequenced in a study of cytomegalovirus exposure and HLA in healthy donors. Measured with immunoSEQ multiplex PCR; TCRdb has only the in-frame clones, and not every one. The sample includes around 110,000 clones, about 85% seen only once; the top ten take about 1.8%. The sample taken for sequencing was PBMCs. All receptors derive from a woman between 18 and 29 years old in good health and CMV-seropositive.

V is TRBV28 and J is TRBJ1-5; the match to TRBD1 covers 7 bases. Per the germline V gene, CDR1 is MDHEN and CDR2 is SYDVKM. The CDR3 has 15 residues. The V and J ends lost 8 bases and 4 bases, in that order; junction bases with no gene match: 11. The DNA of the CDR3 is TGTGCCAGCGAAACCGGGACAGCGATAAATCAGCCCCAGCATTTT. Its protein is CASETGTAINQPQHF.

This chain joins TRBV27 and TRBJ1-2; 9 bases are shared with TRBD1. The germline V gene has CDR1 MNHEY and CDR2 SMNVEV (reference sequence). The CDR3 loop spans 14 amino acids. Trimming removed 3 bases from V and 6 bases from J; junction bases left unmatched: 5. DNA of the CDR3: TGTGCCAGCAGTTTTGGAGGGACAGGGAATGGCTACACCTTC. This codes for CASSFGGTGNGYTF.

This chain uses TRBV5-6 with TRBJ1-2; no reliable D call. From germline, CDR1 is SGHDT and CDR2 YYEEEE. V was cut by 0 bases and J by 4 bases, with 13 bases left in between. The CDR3 runs to 15 residues. The DNA for the CDR3 is TGTGCCAGCAGCTTGGTGAGGCACCGGGGCTATGGCTACACCTTC. Translation gives CASSLVRHRGYGYTF.

The CDR3 is CASTPNEKLFF. CDR3 nucleotide sequence: TGTGCCAGCACTCCTAATGAAAAACTGTTTTTT. The chain joins TRBV28 to TRBJ1-4; D ambiguous. The CDR3 runs 11 residues. Germline CDR1 is MDHEN and CDR2 is SYDVKM. V lost 7 bases to trimming and J lost 3 bases, with 3 bases between them.

The chain combines TRBV28 with TRBJ2-2; 14 positions agree with TRBD2. V lost 3 bases, J lost 3 bases, and 6 bases stayed unmatched. CDR3 length: 18 amino acids. The germline CDR1 and CDR2 sequences are MDHEN and SYDVKM. CDR3 protein: CASSFGLAGGSYTGELFF. CDR3 DNA: TGTGCCAGCAGTTTCGGACTAGCGGGGGGTTCCTACACCGGGGAGCTGTTTTTT.

This chain links TRBV5-1 with TRBJ2-7, with 7 bases aligning to TRBD1. From germline, CDR1 is SGHRS and CDR2 YFSETQ. J lost 5 bases, V lost 1 base, and 18 bases had no gene match. The CDR3 is 18 amino acids. CDR3 coding DNA: TGCGCCAGCAGCTTGAACGGCAGGGGGTACACAAATCGAGACGAGCAGTACTTC. This codes for CASSLNGRGYTNRDEQYF.

V is TRBV6-5 and J is TRBJ1-2; TRBD1 aligns across 9 bases. Per the germline V gene, CDR1 is MNHEY and CDR2 is SVGAGI. This CDR3 comprises 16 residues. The V and J ends lost 2 bases and 7 bases, in that order; junction bases with no gene match: 11. CDR3 DNA: TGTGCCAGCAGTTACCTTCGGGACAGGGCATCGGCTGGCTACACCTTC. Protein product: CASSYLRDRASAGYTF.

The genes are TRBV2 and TRBJ1-5; a weak D match, TRBD1 (5 bases). Germline lookup yields CDR1 SNHLY and CDR2 FYNNEI. With 5 bases removed from V and 0 bases from J, the gap between germline ends came to 11 bases. This CDR3 comprises 15 residues. CDR3: CASSNSRASNQPQHF. The CDR3 DNA follows: TGTGCCAGCAGTAACAGCAGGGCTAGCAATCAGCCCCAGCATTTT.

This clone showed up just once. The V call is TRBV2, the J call TRBJ1-1, with D uncertain. V was clipped by 8 bases and J by 6 bases, with 10 bases between them. Germline CDR1 is SNHLY and CDR2 is FYNNEI. This CDR3 is built from 11 residues. The chain's CDR3 is CASQRQAEAFF. The CDR3 DNA is TGTGCCAGCCAACGGCAGGCTGAAGCTTTCTTT.

V and J are TRBV4-3 and TRBJ1-2; tentatively, D is TRBD1 (5 bases). V shed 0 bases and J shed 2 bases, with 13 bases lying between them. CDR1 LGHNA and CDR2 YSLEER come from the germline V gene. CDR3 length equals 16 residues. This chain's CDR3 is CASSQDLSAGNYGYTF. CDR3 DNA: TGCGCCAGCAGCCAAGATTTATCGGCAGGGAACTATGGCTACACCTTC.

The chain joins TRBV5-1 to TRBJ2-5, with D hard to call. The CDR3 consists of 13 residues. The germline CDR1 and CDR2 sequences are SGHRS and YFSETQ. The V end lost 7 bases, the J end lost 3 bases, and 13 bases lay between the germline ends. The CDR3 DNA reads TGCGCCAGCTCCTCGGCTAGTAAAGAGACCCAGTACTTC. Its translation is CASSSASKETQYF.

The chain combines TRBV10-3 with TRBJ2-2; 9 positions match TRBD1. From germline, CDR1 is ENHRY and CDR2 SYGVKD. The ends lost 10 bases at V and 6 bases at J; junction bases unmatched: 6. The CDR3 spans 13 residues. The CDR3 DNA reads as TGTGCCACCCAGGACAGGGGCGCCGGGGAGCTGTTTTTT. Translation gives CATQDRGAGELFF.

The V gene is TRBV29-1, the J gene TRBJ1-2; possible D gene TRBD1, 6 bases. Looked up from germline, CDR1 is SQVTM and CDR2 is ANQGSEA. V lost 3 bases to trimming and J lost 7 bases, with 12 bases between them. The CDR3 length is 12 residues. CDR3: CSVETGGGGYTF. The CDR3 bases are TGCAGCGTTGAGACAGGCGGGGGTGGCTACACCTTC.

This chain connects TRBV27 to TRBJ2-7; D is unclear. Per the germline V gene, CDR1 is MNHEY and CDR2 is SMNVEV (reference sequence). This CDR3 contains 14 residues. Trimming removed 6 bases from V and 0 bases from J, with 12 bases in between. The CDR3 sequence is CASRPGQVSYEQYF. The CDR3 nucleotides are TGTGCCAGCAGACCTGGGCAGGTCTCCTACGAGCAGTACTTC.

The chain carries TRBV11-3 and TRBJ1-6; 10 nucleotides match TRBD1. The CDR3 sequence is 14 residues long. Germline values: CDR1 SGHNT, CDR2 YENEEA. J was trimmed by 8 bases and V by 4 bases; bases with no gene match: 2. The CDR3 DNA is TGTGCCAGCAGCTCCGGACAGGGGGATTCACCCCTCCACTTT. It codes for CASSSGQGDSPLHF.

The chain combines TRBV7-8 with TRBJ2-7, with a possible D match to TRBD2 (5 bases). Trimming removed 3 bases from V and 3 bases from J, with 18 bases in between. The CDR3 spans 16 residues. Germline V gene sequence: CDR1 SGHVS, CDR2 FQNEAQ. The CDR3 DNA reads as TGTGCCAGCAGCTTCAGCTCCGGGGTAGACTTCTACGAGCAGTACGTC. This encodes CASSFSSGVDFYEQYV.

The chain has TRBV5-6 and TRBJ2-3; 9 bases align to TRBD2. The CDR3 has 17 amino acids. Per the germline V gene, CDR1 is SGHDT and CDR2 is YYEEEE. V shed 1 base and J 6 bases; nucleotides not matched to a gene: 12. DNA for the CDR3: TGTGCCAGCAGCTTGTGGTCGGGCGGGGGGGCCCGGGATACGCAGTATTTT. It translates to CASSLWSGGGARDTQYF.

V gene TRBV28 combines with J gene TRBJ1-5, with D maybe TRBD1 (6 bases). Germline V gene lookup returns CDR1 MDHEN and CDR2 SYDVKM. The CDR3 totals 14 residues. The V end lost 4 bases, the J end lost 4 bases, and 11 bases lay between the germline ends. The CDR3 loop reads CASSSHQGNQPQHF. The CDR3 region has the DNA TGTGCCAGCAGTTCCCACCAGGGGAATCAGCCCCAGCATTTT. The full variable domain, rest sourced from reference TRBV28 and TRBJ1-5, is DVKVTQSSRYLVKRTGEKVFLECVQDMDHENMFWYRQDPGLGLRLIYFSYDVKMKEKGDIPEGYSVSREKKERFSLILESASTNQTSMYLCASSSHQGNQPQHFGDGTRLSIL.

The chain employs TRBV28 and TRBJ1-4, with 7 bases identical to TRBD1. Germline V CDR1 and CDR2: MDHEN, SYDVKM. This CDR3 has 14 residues. The V segment lost 6 bases and the J segment 7 bases; nucleotides outside the gene matches: 8. CDR3 nucleotides: TGTGCCAGCAGAGAACAGGGGCTACTTGAAAAACTGTTTTTT. Its protein product is CASREQGLLEKLFF.

This CDR3 reads CASSITADYGYTF. The CDR3 DNA sequence: TGTGCCAGTAGTATTACGGCGGACTATGGCTACACCTTC. The chain uses TRBV19 and TRBJ1-2, with D hard to call. The CDR3 is 13 residues long. Looked up from germline, CDR1 is LNHDA and CDR2 is SQIVND (reference sequence). V lost 3 bases, J lost 3 bases, and 8 bases lay in between.

This chain joins TRBV21-1 and TRBJ1-4; the DNA was not used to check the table's D call, TRBD1. TRBV21-1 is classified as a pseudogene. CDR3 length: 17 amino acids. The DNA of the CDR3 is TGTGCCAGCAGCTCAGACAGGGGGGAGGCAACTAATGAAAAACTGTTTTTT. It translates to CASSSDRGEATNEKLFF.

This clone was found a few times. V is TRBV6-4 and J is TRBJ2-1; D possibly corresponds to TRBD1 (6 bases). CDR3 length: 14 amino acids. With 9 bases removed from V and 3 bases from J, the gap between germline ends came to 15 bases. Per germline, CDR1 MRHNA and CDR2 SNTAGT. The CDR3 sequence is CASSRDTDYNEQFF. Written as DNA, the CDR3 is TGTGCCAGTTCCCGGGACACAGACTACAATGAGCAGTTCTTC.